A selection of T cell receptor beta chains follows, all from one sample in a study of T cells in Graves' hyperthyroidism and ophthalmopathy. TCRdb re-called the multiplex PCR reads with MiXCR, one entry per CDR3 protein. Of about 400,000 distinct CDR3 sequences listed, less than 20% are singletons. Sequenced sample: blood. Every receptor here comes from a woman aged 18 to 35 with Graves' hyperthyroidism that later progressed to Graves' ophthalmopathy. CDR3s include the opening cysteine and the closing phenylalanine or tryptophan. D genes are given only for firm matches.

d_gene: .
v_gene: TRBV28
j_gene: TRBJ2-7
CDR3aa: CASTPGAHEQYF

d_gene: .
v_gene: TRBV28
j_gene: TRBJ1-1
CDR3aa: CASSPTGFRGLAEAFF

d_gene: .
v_gene: TRBV2
j_gene: TRBJ1-1
CDR3aa: CASSSPGRGAFF

d_gene: TRBD1
v_gene: TRBV28
j_gene: TRBJ2-4
CDR3aa: CASSPTGALSKEDIQYF

d_gene: TRBD1
v_gene: TRBV28
j_gene: TRBJ2-5
CDR3aa: CASSLQWTGDRETQYF

d_gene: .
v_gene: TRBV30
j_gene: TRBJ2-1
CDR3aa: CAWHQDEQFF

d_gene: .
v_gene: TRBV9
j_gene: TRBJ2-3
CDR3aa: CASSVGIYTDTQYF

d_gene: TRBD2
v_gene: TRBV20-1
j_gene: TRBJ2-7
CDR3aa: CSASRRLANEQYF

d_gene: TRBD2
v_gene: TRBV20-1
j_gene: TRBJ2-1
CDR3aa: CSAGTSWEQFF

d_gene: .
v_gene: TRBV10-3
j_gene: TRBJ1-2
CDR3aa: CAISESGPANYGYTF

d_gene: .
v_gene: TRBV4-1
j_gene: TRBJ2-7
CDR3aa: CASSQMGPSERSYEQYF

d_gene: TRBD1
v_gene: TRBV2
j_gene: TRBJ2-7
CDR3aa: CASGPRTGKSYEQYF

d_gene: TRBD2
v_gene: TRBV20-1
j_gene: TRBJ2-3
CDR3aa: CSASWAGGTDTQYF

d_gene: .
v_gene: TRBV9
j_gene: TRBJ1-2
CDR3aa: CASSVGSGYTF

d_gene: TRBD2
v_gene: TRBV24-1
j_gene: TRBJ2-1
CDR3aa: CATSAETIPGLADYNEQFF

d_gene: TRBD2
v_gene: TRBV2
j_gene: TRBJ2-1
CDR3aa: CARGGEDYNEQFF

d_gene: .
v_gene: TRBV2
j_gene: TRBJ2-2
CDR3aa: CASSPTVLSSSKTGELFF

d_gene: .
v_gene: TRBV20-1
j_gene: TRBJ2-7
CDR3aa: CSARPGYEQYF

d_gene: TRBD2
v_gene: TRBV11-3
j_gene: TRBJ2-1
CDR3aa: CASSSGGPPYNEQFF

d_gene: .
v_gene: TRBV5-5
j_gene: TRBJ2-7
CDR3aa: CASSVVQGAKREDVYEQYF

d_gene: .
v_gene: TRBV4-2
j_gene: TRBJ2-7
CDR3aa: CASSQEDRVGYGQYF